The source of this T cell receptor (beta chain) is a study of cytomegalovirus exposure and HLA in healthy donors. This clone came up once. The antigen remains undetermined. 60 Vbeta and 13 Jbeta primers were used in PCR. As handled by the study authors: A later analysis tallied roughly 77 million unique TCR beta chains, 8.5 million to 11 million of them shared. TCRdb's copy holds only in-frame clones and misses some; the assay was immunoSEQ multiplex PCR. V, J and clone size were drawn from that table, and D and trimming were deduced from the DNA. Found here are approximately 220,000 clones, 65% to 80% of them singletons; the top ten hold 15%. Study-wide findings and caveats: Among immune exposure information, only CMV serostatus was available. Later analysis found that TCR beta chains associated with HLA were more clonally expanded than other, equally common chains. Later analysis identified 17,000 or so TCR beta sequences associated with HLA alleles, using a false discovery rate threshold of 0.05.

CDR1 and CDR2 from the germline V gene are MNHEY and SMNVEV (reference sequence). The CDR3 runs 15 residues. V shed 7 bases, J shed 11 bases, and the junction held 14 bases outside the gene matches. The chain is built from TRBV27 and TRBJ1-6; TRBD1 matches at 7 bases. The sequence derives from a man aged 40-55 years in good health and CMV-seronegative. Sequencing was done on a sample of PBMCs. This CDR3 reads CASMLSTGFGTPLHF. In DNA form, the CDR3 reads TGTGCCAGCATGTTATCGACAGGGTTCGGGACACCCCTCCACTTT.